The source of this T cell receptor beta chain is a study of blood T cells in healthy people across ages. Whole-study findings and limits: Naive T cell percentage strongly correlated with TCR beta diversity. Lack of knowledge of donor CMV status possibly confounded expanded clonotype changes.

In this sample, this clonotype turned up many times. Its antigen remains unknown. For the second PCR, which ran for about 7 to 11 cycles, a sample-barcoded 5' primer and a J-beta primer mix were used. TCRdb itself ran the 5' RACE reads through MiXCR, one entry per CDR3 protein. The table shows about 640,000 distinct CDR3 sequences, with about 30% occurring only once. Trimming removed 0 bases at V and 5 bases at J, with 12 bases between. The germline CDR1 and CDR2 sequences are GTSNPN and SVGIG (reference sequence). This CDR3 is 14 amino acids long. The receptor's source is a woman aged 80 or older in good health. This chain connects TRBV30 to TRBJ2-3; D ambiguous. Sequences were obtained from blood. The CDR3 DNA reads TGTGCCTGGAGTGTAAGGGCCCGAGGAGATACGCAGTATTTT. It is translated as CAWSVRARGDTQYF.